These 18 T cell receptor beta chains were sequenced from one sample in a study of T cell responses to AZD1222 COVID-19 vaccine. Data came from immunoSEQ multiplex PCR; TCRdb stores just in-frame clones and leaves some out. The table includes about 110,000 clones, roughly 87% detected once. The sequencing used peripheral blood, collected 28 days after the second AZD1222 dose. The receptors come from an adult who received the AZD1222 COVID-19 vaccine.

The J gene is TRBJ1-1, the V gene TRBV7-9, with a weak D call TRBD1 (5 bases). The CDR3 covers 15 residues. Germline CDR1 SEHNR, CDR2 FQNEAQ (reference sequence). Trimming shortened V by 5 bases and J by 1 base, and 14 bases separated the two germline ends. Written as DNA, the CDR3 is TGTGCCAGCAGCATCCCTATTGGGGGGAACACTGAAGCTTTCTTT. Its protein is CASSIPIGGNTEAFF.

The chain uses TRBV7-2 and TRBJ1-5, with D possibly being TRBD1 (6 bases). The V end lost 1 base, the J end lost 6 bases, and 13 bases lay between the germline ends. CDR1 and CDR2 (germline): SGHTA, FQGNSA. The CDR3 spans 15 residues. CDR3 bases: TGTGCCAGCAGCTTAGAGTACGGGGGCCGTCAGCCCCAGCATTTT. Amino acids: CASSLEYGGRQPQHF.

The chain links TRBV19 to TRBJ1-1; D gene unclear. CDR1 is LNHDA and CDR2 is SQIVND in the germline V gene (reference sequence). The CDR3 has 14 amino acids. V lost 6 bases, J lost 1 base, and 12 bases lay in between. The DNA for the CDR3 is TGTGCCAGTAGCCCCCCTCCGGGGAACACTGAAGCTTTCTTT. The encoded protein is CASSPPPGNTEAFF.

V and J are TRBV4-2 and TRBJ2-7; D might be TRBD1 (6 bases). V was clipped by 5 bases and J by 3 bases, with 17 bases between them. The CDR3 has 15 residues. Germline V gene lookup returns CDR1 LGHNA and CDR2 YNFKEQ. Here the CDR3 DNA reads TGTGCCAGCAGCTCCTCGGACAGCAATCTCTACGAGCAGTACTTC. It specifies CASSSSDSNLYEQYF.

This chain joins TRBV15 and TRBJ1-5; D call uncertain. The CDR3 length is 16 residues. Trimming stripped 0 bases from V and 1 base from J, with 10 bases between. Germline V lookup: CDR1 LNHNV, CDR2 YYDKDF (reference sequence). The CDR3 nucleotides are TGTGCCACCAGCAGAGATTTATCGAGGAGCAATCAGCCCCAGCATTTT. Translation gives CATSRDLSRSNQPQHF.

The CDR3 loop reads CASSYPEGTQYF. CDR3 bases: TGTGCCAGCAGTTACCCCGAGGGGACGCAGTATTTT. The chain links TRBV6-5 to TRBJ2-3; D possibly matches TRBD1 or TRBD2 (5 bases each). This CDR3 region has 12 residues. CDR1 is MNHEY, CDR2 SVGAGI, per germline. The germline V and J ends were trimmed by 2 bases and 9 bases, with 9 bases remaining between them.

This clone came up a few times. V and J are TRBV7-2 and TRBJ1-5; D call uncertain. The germline V and J ends were trimmed by 5 bases and 4 bases, with 9 bases remaining between them. CDR3 size: 13 residues. The germline V gene encodes CDR1 SGHTA and CDR2 FQGNSA. The DNA for the CDR3 is TGTGCCAGCAGCCTAGAACAGAATCAGCCCCAGCATTTT. Residues: CASSLEQNQPQHF.

The chain is built from TRBV6-5 and TRBJ1-2; no reliable D call. Germline-derived CDR1 and CDR2 are MNHEY and SVGAGI. Trimming removed 7 bases at V and 3 bases at J, with 18 bases between. The CDR3 loop spans 15 amino acids. The chain's CDR3 is CASTRRAKLYYGYTF. CDR3 nucleotide sequence: TGTGCCAGCACCAGACGGGCAAAGCTTTACTATGGCTACACCTTC.

As regards this clone: Germline and junction disagree at one end, which may indicate a read error. The chain recombines TRBV2 with TRBJ2-4; weak D call: TRBD1 (5 bases). The CDR3 is 9 residues long. From germline, CDR1 is SNHLY and CDR2 FYNNEI. CDR3 bases: TGTGCCAGAAAGGGGTGGACGGACTTC. Translated: CARKGWTDF.

The genes are TRBV4-3 and TRBJ2-5; the D gene is possibly TRBD2 (7 bases). The CDR3 has 18 residues. Germline CDR1 LGHNA, CDR2 YSLEER. V lost 0 bases to trimming and J lost 4 bases, with 21 bases between them. The DNA of the CDR3 is TGCGCCAGCAGCCAAGATTATTTTCGGGGGGCAGGCTCAGAGACCCAGTACTTC. The encoded protein is CASSQDYFRGAGSETQYF.

This chain joins TRBV12-3 or TRBV12-4 and TRBJ2-5; 9 positions agree with TRBD1. The CDR3 consists of 13 residues. After removal of 6 bases from V and 2 bases from J, the junction contained 1 base not matched to a gene. The chain's CDR3 is CASRGTGQETQYF. In nucleotides, the CDR3 is TGTGCCAGCAGGGGGACAGGGCAAGAGACCCAGTACTTC.

J is TRBJ1-1 and V is TRBV7-3; the match to TRBD1 covers 8 bases. The germline V gene encodes CDR1 SGHTA and CDR2 FQGTGA. The CDR3 has 16 amino acids. The V segment lost 1 base and the J segment 3 bases; nucleotides outside the gene matches: 7. In nucleotides, the CDR3 is TGTGCCAGCAGCTTAAAACAGGGGGACCCTCACACTGAAGCTTTCTTT. This codes for CASSLKQGDPHTEAFF.

This chain connects TRBV19 to TRBJ1-1; weak D call: TRBD1 (6 bases). Between the trimmed V and J ends, which lost 8 bases and 1 base, there was a span of 14 bases. The CDR3 contains 14 residues. Germline CDR1 LNHDA, CDR2 SQIVND (reference sequence). CDR3 nucleotide sequence: TGTGCCAGTGGGGAACAGGGACAGAACACTGAAGCTTTCTTT. This codes for CASGEQGQNTEAFF.

V gene TRBV23-1 combines with J gene TRBJ2-5; D possibly matches TRBD1 or TRBD2 (6 bases each). TRBV23-1 is an ORF for which the function is uncertain. The CDR3 covers 16 residues. The V and J ends lost 0 bases and 5 bases respectively, with 16 bases between them. In DNA form, the CDR3 reads TGCGCCAGCAGTCAATCGGAGGGCCGGGACATGGAGACCCAGTACTTC. Protein: CASSQSEGRDMETQYF.

The count of this clone is one. The CDR3, as DNA: TGTGCCAGCAGCTTGTCCGGGACAGGGGGATTCTCTGGAAACACCATATATTTT. As protein: CASSLSGTGGFSGNTIYF. The chain uses TRBV7-6 and TRBJ1-3; 11 nucleotides agree with TRBD1. The CDR3 runs 18 residues. The V gene's germline CDR1 is SGHVS and CDR2 FNYEAQ. Germline trimming cut 3 bases from V and 0 bases from J; bases unmatched to any gene: 7.

V usage is TRBV5-5 and J usage is TRBJ1-5, with a possible D match to TRBD1 (6 bases). V gave up 0 bases and J gave up 2 bases, with 12 bases separating them. This CDR3 region has 16 residues. Germline V lookup: CDR1 SGHKS, CDR2 YYEKEE (reference sequence). CDR3 coding DNA: TGTGCCAGCAGCTTGGTTACAGGGAGAGGCAATCAGCCCCAGCATTTT. This sequence encodes CASSLVTGRGNQPQHF.

The chain recombines TRBV30 with TRBJ2-7; weak D call: TRBD2 (5 bases). V was shortened by 2 bases and J by 2 bases, with 13 bases between the two germline ends. The CDR3 is made up of 14 amino acids. Germline V gene lookup returns CDR1 GTSNPN and CDR2 SVGIG (reference sequence). Written as DNA, the CDR3 is TGTGCCTGGAGTACGGGGTCTGTGACCTACGAGCAGTACTTC. Protein product: CAWSTGSVTYEQYF.

The V and J genes are TRBV7-2 and TRBJ2-7, with unresolved D. CDR1 and CDR2 (germline): SGHTA, FQGNSA. V shed 0 bases and J shed 3 bases, with 9 bases lying between them. There are 14 residues in the CDR3. CDR3 sequence: CASSLARQNYEQYF. For the CDR3, the DNA is TGTGCCAGCAGCTTAGCTCGGCAGAACTACGAGCAGTACTTC.